The clone carrying this TCR beta chain is a singleton in its sample. These data come from a study of blood T cell repertoires in COVID-19. As originally analysed: Cell counts per sample came from amplifying reference gene primers. Generated by immunoSEQ multiplex PCR, the TCRdb table keeps only in-frame clones and is missing some. V and J calls and clone size are as listed in that table; D and trimming were resolved from the DNA. The sample holds 230,000 or so clones, 70% to 90% seen once. CDR1 and CDR2 from the germline V gene are MNHEY and SVGEGT. The CDR3 is 14 residues long. V was pared by 3 bases and J by 5 bases, with 11 bases between. The study recruited people aged about 18 to 90 years across roughly 25 US areas.

Material: PBMCs or T cells enriched from blood (not recorded which). The clonotype originates from a woman in her forties or fifties with acute COVID-19. This rearrangement joins TRBV6-2 or TRBV6-3 to TRBJ1-3; D ambiguous. The chain's CDR3 is CASSYWQKRNTIYF. The CDR3 DNA reads TGTGCCAGCAGTTATTGGCAGAAGAGAAACACCATATATTTT.